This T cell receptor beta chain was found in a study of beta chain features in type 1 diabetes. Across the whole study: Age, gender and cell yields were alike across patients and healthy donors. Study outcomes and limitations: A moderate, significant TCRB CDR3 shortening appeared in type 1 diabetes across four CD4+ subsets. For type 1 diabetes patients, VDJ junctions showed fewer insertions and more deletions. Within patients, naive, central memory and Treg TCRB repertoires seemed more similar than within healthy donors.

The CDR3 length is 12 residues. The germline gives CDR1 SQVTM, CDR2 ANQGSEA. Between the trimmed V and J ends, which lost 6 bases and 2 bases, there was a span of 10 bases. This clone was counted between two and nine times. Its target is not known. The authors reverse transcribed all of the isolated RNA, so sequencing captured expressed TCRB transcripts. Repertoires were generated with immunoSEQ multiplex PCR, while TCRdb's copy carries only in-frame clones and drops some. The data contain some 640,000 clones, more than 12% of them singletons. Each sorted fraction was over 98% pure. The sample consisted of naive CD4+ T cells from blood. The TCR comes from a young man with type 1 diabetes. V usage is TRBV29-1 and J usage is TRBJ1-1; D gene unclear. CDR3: CSVSSANTEAFF. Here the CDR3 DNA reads TGCAGCGTCTCCTCAGCAAACACTGAAGCTTTCTTT.